This T cell receptor (beta chain) was sequenced during a study of blood T cells in healthy people across ages. Study-wide points: Donors of long life had a larger count of naive CD4+ cells and greater diversity than aged donors.

Through a sample-barcoded 5' primer and a J-beta primer mix, a second PCR was run for roughly 7 to 12 cycles. TCRdb itself ran the 5' RACE reads through MiXCR, one entry per CDR3 protein. Found here are more than 700,000 distinct CDR3 sequences, about 48% of them singletons; the top ten hold 41%. Peripheral blood from each donor was collected in a volume of about 9.9 milliliters. CDR1 is SNHLY and CDR2 is FYNNEI in the germline V gene. The V end was cut by 2 bases, the J end by 2 bases, with 7 bases between. CDR3 length equals 13 residues. Turning to this clonotype: Its antigen is still unknown.

This rearrangement joins TRBV2 to TRBJ2-7; no definite D call. The receptor's source is an elderly man in good health. The sequenced sample was blood. The CDR3 DNA reads TGTGCCAGCAGTGAATGGCCAACCTACGAGCAGTACTTC. This sequence encodes CASSEWPTYEQYF.